This TCR beta chain comes out of a study of T cell responses to AZD1222 COVID-19 vaccine. TCRdb's copy holds only in-frame clones and misses some; the assay was immunoSEQ multiplex PCR. This table has roughly 150,000 clones, approximately 94% appearing once. The study's findings and limits: Just six or seven AZD1222 recipients tested seropositive at baseline. Spike-wide coverage was observed for vaccine-associated CD4 TCRs, with dominant responses at 160-218 and 743-854. Females outnumbered males among donors, who were mostly white British; clonal diversity was possibly underestimated. Spike-specific TCR breadth rose after two AZD1222 doses, and depth rose as well.

As to this clone: Its antigen is unknown.

Sequencing was performed on peripheral blood, taken on day 0 of AZD1222 vaccination. The clonotype comes from an adult in good health.

CDR3 loop: CASSATGTVFHHSYGYTF. CDR3 nucleotides: TGCGCCAGCAGTGCCACCGGGACAGTCTTCCACCACAGCTATGGCTACACCTTC. The gene calls are TRBV10-1 and TRBJ1-2, with 7 bases fitting TRBD1. CDR1 and CDR2 from the germline V gene are WNHNN and SYGVQD (reference sequence). The V segment lost 4 bases and the J segment 4 bases; nucleotides outside the gene matches: 18. The CDR3 is made up of 18 amino acids.